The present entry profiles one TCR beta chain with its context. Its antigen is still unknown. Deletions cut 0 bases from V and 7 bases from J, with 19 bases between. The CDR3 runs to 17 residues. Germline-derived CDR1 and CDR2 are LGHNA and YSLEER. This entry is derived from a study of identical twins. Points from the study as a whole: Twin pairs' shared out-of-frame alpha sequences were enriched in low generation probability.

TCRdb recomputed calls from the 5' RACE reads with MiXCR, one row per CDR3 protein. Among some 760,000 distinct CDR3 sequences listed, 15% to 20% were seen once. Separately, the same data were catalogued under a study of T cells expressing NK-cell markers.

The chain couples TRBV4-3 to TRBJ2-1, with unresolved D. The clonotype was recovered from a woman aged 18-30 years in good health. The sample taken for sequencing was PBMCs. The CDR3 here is CASSQDLGRFGPNEQFF. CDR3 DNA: TGCGCCAGCAGCCAAGACCTCGGAAGGTTCGGGCCTAATGAGCAGTTCTTC.